The 15 T cell receptor beta chains given below trace back to one sample, sequenced in a study of identical twins. TCRdb re-called the 5' RACE reads with MiXCR, one entry per CDR3 protein. The repertoire holds more than 1.5 million distinct CDR3 sequences, with about 31% as singletons. The sample consisted of cord blood. These receptors all stem from a newborn girl in good health.

The V gene is TRBV5-4, the J gene TRBJ2-7; TRBD2 agrees at 8 bases. CDR1 is SGHNT and CDR2 is YYREEE in the germline V gene (reference sequence). V lost 0 bases, J lost 7 bases, and 9 bases stayed unmatched. CDR3 length: 15 residues. CDR3 sequence (DNA): TGTGCCAGCAGCTTGGGACTAGCGCCAGTCAATGAGCAGTACTTC. It is translated as CASSLGLAPVNEQYF. Based on the CDR3 plus reference TRBV5-4 and TRBJ2-7, the full variable domain is ETGVTQSPTHLIKTRGQQVTLRCSSQSGHNTVSWYQQALGQGPQFIFQYYREEENGRGNFPPRFSGLQFPNYSSELNVNALELDDSALYLCASSLGLAPVNEQYFGPGTRLTVT.

The chain joins TRBV12-3 or TRBV12-4 to TRBJ2-5; the D gene is possibly TRBD1 (5 bases). Trimming cost V 6 bases and J 2 bases, with 16 bases left between them. This CDR3 has 15 amino acids. The CDR3 loop reads CASRPTALGQETQYF. The CDR3 DNA reads as TGTGCCAGCAGGCCGACAGCCCTGGGTCAAGAGACCCAGTACTTC.

In the case of this clonotype: This CDR3 fails to terminate in the conserved phenylalanine or tryptophan, so it likely reflects a read error. The chain joins TRBV7-2 to TRBJ2-3, with D perhaps assigned TRBD1 or TRBD2 (5 bases each). V lost 3 bases and J lost 2, with 9 bases in between. This CDR3 spans 14 amino acids. Per the germline V gene, CDR1 is SGHTA and CDR2 is FQGNSA. This chain's CDR3 is CASSLGPSTDTQYC. The CDR3 DNA reads TGTGCCAGCAGCTTGGGACCCTCCACAGATACGCAGTATTGT.

This clonotype was observed at least ten times. This chain connects TRBV6-6 to TRBJ2-7; 7 nucleotides line up with TRBD2. Per the germline V gene, CDR1 is MNHNY and CDR2 is SVGAGI (reference sequence). CDR3 length equals 15 residues. The V gene end was trimmed by 3 bases and the J gene end by 3 bases; junction bases not matched to a gene: 8. For the CDR3, the DNA is TGTGCCAGCAGTTATGTCGGGACTACCCTCTACGAGCAGTACTTC. It codes for CASSYVGTTLYEQYF.

This clonotype was detected only a few times. The chain uses TRBV29-1 and TRBJ2-3; 9 bases are shared with TRBD2. Germline loops: CDR1 SQVTM, CDR2 ANQGSEA. There are 11 residues in the CDR3. Losses at the gene ends were 5 bases for V and 11 bases for J; bases not matched to a gene: 5. This CDR3 is CSVHLAGKQYF. In nucleotides, the CDR3 is TGCAGCGTTCACCTAGCGGGGAAGCAGTATTTT.

This clonotype was found many times. The rearrangement uses TRBV3-1 and TRBJ2-1; 8 bases line up with TRBD2. The CDR3 sequence is 17 residues long. The germline CDR1 and CDR2 sequences are LGHDT and YNNKEL (reference sequence). V dropped 0 bases and J dropped 3; count of bases not matched to a gene: 7. The CDR3 coding sequence is TGTGCCAGCAGCCAAGAGGTGTCTAGCGGGCACTACAATGAGCAGTTCTTC. Amino acids: CASSQEVSSGHYNEQFF.

The V call is TRBV6-1, the J call TRBJ1-6; D not certain. Germline V gives CDR1 MNHNS, CDR2 SASEGT. The CDR3 covers 14 residues. Trimming left V 7 bases short and J 9 bases short, with 16 bases between. CDR3 residues: CASNSPRTGSPLHF. CDR3 in DNA: TGTGCCAGCAACTCACCAAGGACGGGTTCACCCCTCCACTTT.

This clonotype showed up just a few times. The chain recombines TRBV4-2 with TRBJ2-2; a weak D match, TRBD1 (6 bases). Germline loops: CDR1 LGHNA, CDR2 YNFKEQ. V was clipped by 1 base and J by 5 bases, with 8 bases between them. CDR3 size: 14 residues. This chain's CDR3 is CASSQAQGTGELFF. The CDR3 region has the DNA TGTGCCAGCAGCCAAGCTCAGGGGACCGGGGAGCTGTTTTTT.

This clonotype has just a few counts. This rearrangement joins TRBV5-1 to TRBJ2-6; D unresolved. V was shortened by 7 bases and J by 2 bases, with 19 bases between the two germline ends. The length of the CDR3 is 17 residues. CDR1 and CDR2 (germline): SGHRS, YFSETQ. The CDR3 here is CASRITKSKAGANVLTF. The CDR3 DNA reads TGCGCCAGCCGAATTACCAAGTCAAAGGCTGGGGCCAACGTCCTGACTTTC.

In its sample, this clonotype was seen a few times. CDR3 sequence: CSAAGRVPYNSPLHF. CDR3 DNA: TGCAGTGCTGCCGGCAGGGTACCCTATAATTCACCCCTCCACTTT. V is TRBV20-1 and J is TRBJ1-6; D may be TRBD1 (5 bases). The germline gives CDR1 DFQATT, CDR2 SNEGSKA (reference sequence). Trimming removed 5 bases from V and 2 bases from J, with 13 bases in between. The CDR3 length is 15 residues.

J is TRBJ2-1 and V is TRBV18, with D hard to call. CDR3 length: 13 amino acids. The V end lost 0 bases, the J end lost 8 bases, and 8 bases lay between the germline ends. Germline-derived CDR1 and CDR2 are KGHSH and LQKENI. Here the CDR3 reads CASSPPGFDEQFF. The CDR3 coding sequence is TGTGCCAGCTCACCACCGGGTTTCGATGAGCAGTTCTTC. Together with reference TRBV18 and TRBJ2-1, the CDR3 gives the full variable domain: NAGVMQNPRHLVRRRGQEARLRCSPMKGHSHVYWYRQLPEEGLKFMVYLQKENIIDESGMPKERFSAEFPKEGPSILRIQQVVRGDSAAYFCASSPPGFDEQFFGPGTRLTVL.

The sample holds many counts of this clonotype. The chain combines TRBV4-1 with TRBJ2-7; D call uncertain. The CDR3 length is 15 residues. With 1 base removed from V and 2 bases from J, the gap between germline ends came to 12 bases. CDR1 and CDR2 from the germline V gene are MGHRA and YSYEKL. The CDR3 loop is CASSQVSALAYEQYF. The CDR3 DNA sequence: TGCGCCAGCAGCCAAGTAAGCGCTCTCGCCTACGAGCAGTACTTC.

The chain joins TRBV15 to TRBJ2-7; tentative D call: TRBD1 (6 bases). Trimming cost V 5 bases and J 2 bases, with 13 bases left between them. Germline CDR1 LNHNV, CDR2 YYDKDF (reference sequence). The CDR3 extends over 14 amino acids. DNA of the CDR3: TGTGCCACCAGCCCCAATGGGGGCCCCTACGAGCAGTACTTC. Its translation is CATSPNGGPYEQYF.

The chain joins TRBV16 to TRBJ1-6; weak D call: TRBD1 (5 bases). CDR3 length: 13 residues. The V gene's germline CDR1 is KGHSY and CDR2 FQNENV. V was clipped by 1 base and J by 8 bases, with 6 bases between them. CDR3: CASSQLGDSPLHF. In nucleotides, the CDR3 is TGTGCCAGCAGCCAATTGGGGGATTCACCCCTCCACTTT.

This clonotype has only a few counts. For the CDR3, the DNA is TGTGCCAGCAGCTACGGGGGATTGGGCACTGAAGCTTTCTTT. This encodes CASSYGGLGTEAFF. The chain joins TRBV7-2 to TRBJ1-1; D might be TRBD1 (5 bases). CDR3 length: 14 amino acids. Germline-derived CDR1 and CDR2 are SGHTA and FQGNSA. V lost 4 bases and J lost 4, with 13 bases in between.